This passage covers 10 T cell receptor beta chains from one sample sequenced in a study of T-cell reconstitution after alpha-beta-depleted transplantation in children. Preparation of the TCRbeta library involved a method that used unique molecular identifiers. Via MiXCR, TCRdb re-called the PCR reads, giving one row per CDR3 protein. This table holds 330,000 or so distinct CDR3 sequences, around 10% found once. Material: PBMCs, obtained before TCRalphabeta/CD19-depleted stem cell transplant. The receptors here all came from a boy in the first two years of life with acute myeloid leukemia, due to receive a stem cell transplant.

There are many counts of this clonotype. The chain joins TRBV5-1 to TRBJ2-1; TRBD2 agrees at 8 bases. The trim removed 4 bases at V and 0 bases at J, leaving 0 bases unmatched. CDR1 and CDR2 (germline): SGHRS, YFSETQ. This CDR3 is built from 14 residues. For the CDR3, the DNA is TGCGCCAGCAGCACTAGCGGCTCCTACAATGAGCAGTTCTTC. Its protein product is CASSTSGSYNEQFF.

The genes are TRBV28 and TRBJ2-7; unclear D gene. V was clipped by 2 bases and J by 2 bases, with 16 bases between them. CDR1 is MDHEN and CDR2 is SYDVKM in the germline V gene. The CDR3 consists of 16 residues. CDR3 sequence (DNA): TGTGCCAGCAGTTTACCCCGTCGGGCGGTTACCTACGAGCAGTACTTC. This translates into CASSLPRRAVTYEQYF. Based on the CDR3 plus reference TRBV28 and TRBJ2-7, the full variable domain is DVKVTQSSRYLVKRTGEKVFLECVQDMDHENMFWYRQDPGLGLRLIYFSYDVKMKEKGDIPEGYSVSREKKERFSLILESASTNQTSMYLCASSLPRRAVTYEQYFGPGTRLTVT.

At least ten counts were recorded for this clonotype. The J gene is TRBJ1-2, the V gene TRBV20-1, with TRBD1 as a possible D gene (5 bases). Trimming took off 5 bases at V and 4 bases at J, with 14 bases between the two ends. From germline, CDR1 is DFQATT and CDR2 SNEGSKA (reference sequence). This CDR3 spans 13 amino acids. The CDR3 loop reads CSAVSRDSYGYTF. CDR3 sequence (DNA): TGCAGTGCTGTCTCCAGGGATTCCTATGGCTACACCTTC.

This clonotype was seen a handful of times. The chain is built from TRBV4-2 and TRBJ2-7; D could derive from TRBD1 or TRBD2 (5 bases each). V was cut by 3 bases and J by 0 bases, with 9 bases left in between. The CDR3 sequence is 14 residues long. Germline V gives CDR1 LGHNA, CDR2 YNFKEQ. In DNA, the CDR3 is TGTGCCAGCAGCCAGGGGGACCCCTCCTACGAGCAGTACTTC. It specifies CASSQGDPSYEQYF.

Many counts were recorded for this clonotype. The chain combines TRBV6-2 or TRBV6-3 with TRBJ2-2; 7 nucleotides agree with TRBD2. CDR3 length equals 12 residues. With 8 bases clipped from V and 4 bases from J, the junction kept 1 base outside the gene matches. Germline V CDR1 and CDR2: MNHEY, SVGEGT. The CDR3: CASGRATGELFF. The CDR3 bases are TGTGCCAGCGGGAGGGCCACCGGGGAGCTGTTTTTT.

This clonotype was observed at least ten times. The V and J genes are TRBV3-1 and TRBJ1-6; D is undetermined. The V gene lost 1 base and the J gene lost 10 bases, with 14 bases spanning the gap. Germline lookup yields CDR1 LGHDT and CDR2 YNNKEL (reference sequence). The CDR3 has 15 residues. The CDR3 DNA reads as TGTGCCAGCAGCCAAGGAACGGCCTTCGGGTCACCCCTCCACTTT. The encoded protein is CASSQGTAFGSPLHF.

This clonotype was found many times. The chain has TRBV29-1 and TRBJ1-1, with TRBD1 matching 11 bases. The length of the CDR3 is 12 residues. Trimming took 6 bases from V and 7 from J; bases not matched to a gene: 4. The V gene's germline CDR1 is SQVTM and CDR2 ANQGSEA. CDR3 DNA sequence: TGCAGCGTGGGGGACAGGGGGATTGAAGCTTTCTTT. This sequence encodes CSVGDRGIEAFF.

This clonotype occurred many times. The J gene is TRBJ2-5, the V gene TRBV10-3; TRBD2 matches 14 bases. CDR1 ENHRY and CDR2 SYGVKD come from the germline V gene. The V and J ends lost 6 bases and 5 bases, in that order; junction bases with no gene match: 5. The CDR3 loop spans 15 amino acids. DNA of the CDR3: TGTGCCATCAGCGGACTAGCGGGAGGTTATGAGACCCAGTACTTC. It specifies CAISGLAGGYETQYF.

This clonotype was observed a few times. The chain has TRBV6-5 and TRBJ2-7; D is undetermined. V lost 6 bases and J 3 bases, leaving 18 bases between the germline ends. The germline CDR1 and CDR2 sequences are MNHEY and SVGAGI. The CDR3 covers 15 residues. The CDR3 here is CASSRPGHWDYEQYF. CDR3 DNA: TGTGCCAGCAGCCGCCCCGGGCACTGGGACTACGAGCAGTACTTC.

This clonotype was picked up a small number of times. The rearrangement links TRBV19 to TRBJ2-7; no reliable D call. Germline values: CDR1 LNHDA, CDR2 SQIVND (reference sequence). V was cut by 1 base and J by 0 bases, with 7 bases left in between. This CDR3 has 14 residues. The CDR3 here is CASSIVRTSYEQYF. Here the CDR3 DNA reads TGTGCCAGTAGTATAGTGCGGACCTCCTACGAGCAGTACTTC.